This TCR beta chain emerged from a study of blood T cell repertoires in COVID-19 (dated by TCRdb to the early 2020s). For the wider study: The collaborator samples originated in the United States, Italy and Spain and spanned the acute and convalescent phases of COVID-19. The prospective study material was composed of cDNA or gDNA derived from T cells, B-cell-depleted T cells, or PBMCs. The sample metadata nearly always contained a de-identified subject ID, COVID-19 status, age in years and sex. Samples came from the ongoing ImmuneRACE study (first 160 participants) plus 1,254 subjects from 6 global collaborators. A freely available public database, intended as a resource for researchers studying the immune response to SARS-CoV-2, is where the repertoires were released. HLA class I and class II types, where available, came from metadata supplied by the sample provider rather than from assay-based typing. Subjects who had been exposed to COVID-19, were actively infected with it, or had recovered from it provided the deeply sampled blood TCRbeta repertoires that made up the dataset.

TCRbeta CDR3 regions were amplified from genomic DNA by means of the immunoSEQ Assay, a bias-controlled multiplex PCR. In the paper's pipeline: The number of nucleated cells in each sample was estimated from the amplification of reference gene primers within the assay. Sequence reads were collapsed and filtered to measure the absolute abundance of every unique TCRbeta CDR3 rearrangement. For each sample, productive Simpson clonality was calculated as the square root of Simpson's diversity index across productive rearrangements. The table comes from immuneACCESS by way of TCRdb, which keeps in-frame sequences with V and J called. Part of the clones is missing from these tables; in studies checked, under half for an unresolved V gene and the rest for unknown reasons. D and trimming come from the DNA, and the V and J calls and clone size come from that table. Counted in this sample were a few hundred thousand clones; approximately 85% of them appeared once. Roughly 2% of the sample is in the top ten clones.

Overall study outcomes, separate from this receptor: Clinical and demographic metadata were provided uncurated, with the amount varying by source and participant.

The CDR3 goes from the cysteine to the phenylalanine over 12 residues. Only the CDR3 part of the read is kept: 36 bases, read in frame from the first base. Via the germline V gene (reference sequence), CDR1 is SEHNR and CDR2 FQNEAQ. Deletion took 5 bases off V and 4 bases off J, with a span of 8 bases between the germline ends. In the prospective study, participants were about 18 to 100 years old, resided in about two dozen geographic areas of the United States, and were enrolled through a virtual design. In the prospective study, participants were assigned to cohorts based on the clinical history participants reported in a screening survey and a study questionnaire. ImmuneRACE Cohort 3 recovered participants were defined by two consecutive negative NP/OP PCR tests, healthcare professional clearance, or symptom resolution. Each participant in the prospective study had whole blood, serum and a nasopharyngeal or oropharyngeal swab collected by mobile phlebotomists. Prospective study participants could optionally give additional blood draws and questionnaires over an approximately two-month period. Blood samples from the prospective study were shipped frozen or at room temperature prior to DNA extraction.

In the case of this clone: The antigen it recognizes is unknown. It has no much larger one-base neighbor in the sample; base qualities were not kept. The sample contains more than one DNA sequence encoding this CDR3.

This clonotype was obtained from a man between 25 and 39 years old who had recovered from COVID-19. The sample taken for sequencing was PBMCs or T cells enriched from blood (not recorded which). This chain joins TRBV7-9 to TRBJ1-2, with no confidently assigned D gene. The CDR3 region has the sequence CASSLDFYGYTF. The nucleotides read TGTGCCAGCAGCCTAGACTTCTATGGCTACACCTTC.